The 11 T cell receptor beta chains below were found in one sample sequenced in a study of blood T cell repertoires in COVID-19. The data were produced by immunoSEQ multiplex PCR, yet TCRdb's version contains in-frame clones alone and is incomplete. The repertoire holds 250,000 to 350,000 clones, with 90% as singletons. The sample consisted of PBMCs or T cells enriched from blood (not recorded which). The receptor set was obtained from a man aged 60 to 75 who had recovered from COVID-19.

The rearrangement joins TRBV30 to TRBJ1-6, with no clear D. V lost 4 bases to trimming and J lost 5 bases, with 9 bases between them. The CDR3 contains 13 residues. Germline V gene sequence: CDR1 GTSNPN, CDR2 SVGIG (reference sequence). The CDR3 region is CAWTELDNSPLHF. CDR3 DNA sequence: TGTGCCTGGACGGAGCTAGATAATTCACCCCTCCACTTT.

The chain links TRBV18 to TRBJ1-1, with TRBD1 matching 7 bases. Germline V gene lookup returns CDR1 KGHSH and CDR2 LQKENI. V shed 0 bases and J 0 bases; nucleotides not matched to a gene: 4. The CDR3 is 16 amino acids. In DNA form, the CDR3 reads TGTGCCAGCTCACCACCCCGACAGGGACTGAACACTGAAGCTTTCTTT. Amino acid sequence: CASSPPRQGLNTEAFF.

The chain uses TRBV7-9 and TRBJ2-5, with 7 bases matching TRBD1. The trim removed 5 bases at V and 2 bases at J, leaving 5 bases unmatched. Germline CDR1 SEHNR, CDR2 FQNEAQ (reference sequence). The CDR3 runs 14 residues. CDR3 protein: CASSPKGQQETQYF. CDR3 nucleotides: TGTGCCAGCAGCCCTAAGGGACAGCAAGAGACCCAGTACTTC.

The sample holds a few counts of this clone. The gene calls are TRBV7-8 and TRBJ2-7, with 8 bases fitting TRBD2. Per germline, CDR1 SGHVS and CDR2 FQNEAQ. The J segment lost 6 bases and the V segment lost 1 base, leaving 2 bases of the junction unmatched. The CDR3 has 13 residues. The CDR3 DNA is TGTGCCAGCAGCTTAGGCGGGGGGTCCGAGCAGTACTTC. Translation: CASSLGGGSEQYF.

The chain joins TRBV2 to TRBJ2-1, with D unresolved. Germline V gene lookup returns CDR1 SNHLY and CDR2 FYNNEI. Trimming took off 4 bases at V and 0 bases at J, with 10 bases between the two ends. The CDR3 is made up of 15 amino acids. CDR3 residues: CASSGFKSSYNEQFF. The CDR3 nucleotides are TGTGCCAGCAGTGGTTTTAAGAGCTCCTACAATGAGCAGTTCTTC.

This clone showed up just once. The CDR3: CSVAQGTTNEKLFF. For the CDR3, the DNA is TGCAGCGTTGCACAGGGGACCACTAATGAAAAACTGTTTTTT. The chain couples TRBV29-1 to TRBJ1-4, with 7 bases lining up with TRBD1. V dropped 4 bases and J dropped 2; count of bases not matched to a gene: 4. Per germline, CDR1 SQVTM and CDR2 ANQGSEA. The CDR3 consists of 14 residues. Based on the CDR3 plus reference TRBV29-1 and TRBJ1-4, the full variable domain is SAVISQKPSRDICQRGTSLTIQCQVDSQVTMMFWYRQQPGQSLTLIATANQGSEATYESGFVIDKFPISRPNLTFSTLTVSNMSPEDSSIYLCSVAQGTTNEKLFFGSGTQLSVL.

The chain employs TRBV6-5 and TRBJ2-2, with a weak D call TRBD1 (7 bases). Trimming shortened V by 6 bases and J by 5 bases, and 13 bases separated the two germline ends. The CDR3 has 14 residues. Germline CDR1 and CDR2: MNHEY and SVGAGI. This CDR3 is CASRTQGGTGELFF. The DNA of the CDR3 is TGTGCCAGCAGGACGCAGGGGGGAACCGGGGAGCTGTTTTTT.

The chain links TRBV11-3 to TRBJ2-3; 8 nucleotides agree with TRBD2. Germline V CDR1 and CDR2: SGHNT, YENEEA. V shed 0 bases and J 8 bases; nucleotides not matched to a gene: 7. The CDR3 extends over 15 amino acids. The CDR3 sequence: CASSLEFGTSPTQYF. In nucleotides, the CDR3 is TGTGCCAGCAGCTTAGAATTTGGGACTAGTCCTACGCAGTATTTT.

This clone was recorded at least ten times. The rearrangement joins TRBV6-5 to TRBJ2-5, with TRBD2 identical over 7 bases. Losses at the gene ends were 6 bases for V and 1 base for J; bases not matched to a gene: 8. In germline, CDR1 is MNHEY, CDR2 SVGAGI. This CDR3 comprises 15 residues. The CDR3 DNA reads TGTGCCAGCAGGCGGCTAGCGGCAATCCAAGAGACCCAGTACTTC. This encodes CASRRLAAIQETQYF.

V is TRBV27 and J is TRBJ2-7; D is perhaps TRBD1 (6 bases). Germline V gene sequence: CDR1 MNHEY, CDR2 SMNVEV (reference sequence). Trimming left V 2 bases short and J 4 bases short, with 15 bases between. The CDR3 is made up of 15 amino acids. The CDR3 region has the DNA TGTGCCAGCAGTTTAGCCTCCACAGGGCGGTACGAGCAGTACTTC. Its protein product is CASSLASTGRYEQYF.

The chain combines TRBV5-1 with TRBJ2-7; TRBD2 is a possible D gene (5 bases). Trimming took off 2 bases at V and 0 bases at J, with 12 bases between the two ends. Per the germline V gene, CDR1 is SGHRS and CDR2 is YFSETQ. This CDR3 spans 15 amino acids. The CDR3 here is CASSFYEGSSYEQYF. The CDR3 DNA follows: TGCGCCAGCAGCTTTTACGAGGGAAGCTCCTACGAGCAGTACTTC.